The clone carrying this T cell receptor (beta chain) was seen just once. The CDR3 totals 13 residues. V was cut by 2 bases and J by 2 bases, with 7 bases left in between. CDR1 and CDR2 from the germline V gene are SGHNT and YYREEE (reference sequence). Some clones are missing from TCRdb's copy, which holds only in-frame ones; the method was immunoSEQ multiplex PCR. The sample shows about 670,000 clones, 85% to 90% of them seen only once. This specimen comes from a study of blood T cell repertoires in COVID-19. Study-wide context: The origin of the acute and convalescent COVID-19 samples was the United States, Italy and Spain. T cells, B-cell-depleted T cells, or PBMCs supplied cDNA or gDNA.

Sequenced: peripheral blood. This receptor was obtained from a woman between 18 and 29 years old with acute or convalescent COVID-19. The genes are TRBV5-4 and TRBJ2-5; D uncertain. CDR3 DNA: TGTGCCAGCAGCTTCCTCGGGCAAGAGACCCAGTACTTC. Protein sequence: CASSFLGQETQYF.